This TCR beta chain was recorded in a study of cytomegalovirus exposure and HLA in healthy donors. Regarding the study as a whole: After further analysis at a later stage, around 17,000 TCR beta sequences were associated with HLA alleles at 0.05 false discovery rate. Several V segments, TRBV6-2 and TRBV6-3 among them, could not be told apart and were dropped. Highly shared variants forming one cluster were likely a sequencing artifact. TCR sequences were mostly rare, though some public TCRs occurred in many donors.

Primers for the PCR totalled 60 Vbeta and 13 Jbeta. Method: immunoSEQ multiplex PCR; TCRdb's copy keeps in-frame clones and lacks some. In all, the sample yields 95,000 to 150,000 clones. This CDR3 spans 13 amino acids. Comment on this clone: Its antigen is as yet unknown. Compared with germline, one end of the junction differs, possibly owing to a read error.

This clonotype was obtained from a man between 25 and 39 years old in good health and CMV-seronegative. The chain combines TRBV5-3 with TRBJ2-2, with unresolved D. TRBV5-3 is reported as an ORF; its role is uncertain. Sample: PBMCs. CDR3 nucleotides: TGTGCCAAAAGCCCTAGAAAGATTGGGGAGCTGTTTTTT. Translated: CAKSPRKIGELFF.